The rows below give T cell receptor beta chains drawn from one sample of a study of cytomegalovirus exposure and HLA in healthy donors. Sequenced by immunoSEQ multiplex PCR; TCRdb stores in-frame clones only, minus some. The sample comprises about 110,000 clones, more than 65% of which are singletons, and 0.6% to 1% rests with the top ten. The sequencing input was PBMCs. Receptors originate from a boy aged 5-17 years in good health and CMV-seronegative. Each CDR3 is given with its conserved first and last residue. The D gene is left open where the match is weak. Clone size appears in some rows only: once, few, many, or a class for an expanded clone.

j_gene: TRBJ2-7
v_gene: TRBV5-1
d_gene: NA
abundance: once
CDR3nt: TGCGCCAGCAGCCCAACGCCCGGGGAGTGGGAGCAGTACTTC
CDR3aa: CASSPTPGEWEQYF

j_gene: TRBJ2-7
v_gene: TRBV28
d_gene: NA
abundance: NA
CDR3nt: TGTGCCAGCAGTTCCCCGGGCAGGGGCTACGAGCAGTACTTC
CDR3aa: CASSSPGRGYEQYF

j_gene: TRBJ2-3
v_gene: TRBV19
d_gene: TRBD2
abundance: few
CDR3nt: TGTGCCAGTAGTACCTCTAGCGGAGGGACCACAGATACGCAGTATTTT
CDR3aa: CASSTSSGGTTDTQYF

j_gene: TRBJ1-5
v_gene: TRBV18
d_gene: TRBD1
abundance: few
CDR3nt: TGTGCCAGCTCACAAGGGACAGTCAATCAGCCCCAGCATTTT
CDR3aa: CASSQGTVNQPQHF

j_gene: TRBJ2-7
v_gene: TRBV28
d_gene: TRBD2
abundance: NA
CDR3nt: TGTGCCAGCAGGGAGACTAGCGGGACGAACGAGCAGTACTTC
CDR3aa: CASRETSGTNEQYF

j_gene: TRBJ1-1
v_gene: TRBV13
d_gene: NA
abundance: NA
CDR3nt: TGTGCCAGCAGCGGCGAGGGTAGGGCGAACACTGAAGCTTTCTTT
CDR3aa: CASSGEGRANTEAFF

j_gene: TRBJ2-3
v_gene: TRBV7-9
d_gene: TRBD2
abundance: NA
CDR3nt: TGTGCCAGCAGCTTGGGTGCGGGAGAGGCAGATACGCAGTATTTT
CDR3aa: CASSLGAGEADTQYF

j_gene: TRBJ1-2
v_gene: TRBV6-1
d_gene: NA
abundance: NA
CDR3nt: TGTGCCAGCAGTGAAGTACGGGGGTACTATGGCTACACCTTC
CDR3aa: CASSEVRGYYGYTF

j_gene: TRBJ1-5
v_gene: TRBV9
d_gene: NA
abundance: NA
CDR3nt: TGTGCCAGCAGCAGACAGGGCAATCAGCCCCAGCATTTT
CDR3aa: CASSRQGNQPQHF

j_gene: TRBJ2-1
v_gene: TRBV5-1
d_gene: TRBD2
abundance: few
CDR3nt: TGCGCCAGCAGCTTGTCCCTTTGGACTAGCGGGAGGCCAGGGGGATTTAGCTCCTACAATGAGCAGTTCTTC
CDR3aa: CASSLSLWTSGRPGGFSSYNEQFF

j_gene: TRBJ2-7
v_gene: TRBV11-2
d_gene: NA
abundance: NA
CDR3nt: TGTGCCAGCAGCCGTGAGGTTGCGCAGTACTTC
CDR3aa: CASSREVAQYF

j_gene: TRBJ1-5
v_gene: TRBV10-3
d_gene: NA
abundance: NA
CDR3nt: TGTGCCATCAGTGAGGGAGAAAATCAGCCCCAGCATTTT
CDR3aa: CAISEGENQPQHF

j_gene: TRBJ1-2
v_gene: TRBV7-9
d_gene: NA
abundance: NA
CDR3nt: TGTGCCAGCAGCCTGGGGCAGGGAAACTATGGCTACACCTTC
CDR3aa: CASSLGQGNYGYTF

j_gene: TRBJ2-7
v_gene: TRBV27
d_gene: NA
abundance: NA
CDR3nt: TGTGCCAGCAGTTCGTTGCGGGGTCACGAGCAGTACTTC
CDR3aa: CASSSLRGHEQYF

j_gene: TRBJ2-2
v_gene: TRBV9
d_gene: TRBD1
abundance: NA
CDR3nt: TGTGCCAGCAGCACCGGGGACAGGGGCTACTCGTTTTTT
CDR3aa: CASSTGDRGYSFF

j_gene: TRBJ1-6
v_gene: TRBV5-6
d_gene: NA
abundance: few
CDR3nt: TGTGCCAGCAGCTCGAACAAGAATTCACCCCTCCACTTT
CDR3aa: CASSSNKNSPLHF

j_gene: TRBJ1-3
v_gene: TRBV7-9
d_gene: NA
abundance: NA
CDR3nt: TGTGCCAGCAGCTTAAGAGGCTCTGGAAACACCATATATTTT
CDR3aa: CASSLRGSGNTIYF

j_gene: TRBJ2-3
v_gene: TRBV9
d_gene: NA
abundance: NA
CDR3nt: TGTGCCAGCAGCGTTAACCCCCAGGATACGCAGTATTTT
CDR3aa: CASSVNPQDTQYF

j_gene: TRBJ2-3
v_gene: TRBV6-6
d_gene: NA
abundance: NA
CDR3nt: TGTGCCAGCGGGCCCTTCTCAGATACGCAGTATTTT
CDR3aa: CASGPFSDTQYF

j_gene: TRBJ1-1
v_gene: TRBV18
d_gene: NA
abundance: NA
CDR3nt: TGTGCCAGCAACAGGGATTGGGGGACTGAAGCTTTCTTT
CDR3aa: CASNRDWGTEAFF

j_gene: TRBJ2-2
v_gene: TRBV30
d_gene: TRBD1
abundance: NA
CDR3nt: TGTGCCTGGGCCCCTGGTGGGACAGGGTTTGTCGGGGAGCTGTTTTTT
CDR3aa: CAWAPGGTGFVGELFF

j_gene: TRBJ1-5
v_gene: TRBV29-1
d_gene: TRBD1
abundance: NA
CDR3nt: TGCAGCGTTAGGGACAGGGAAGCGGGCCCCCAGCATTTT
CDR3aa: CSVRDREAGPQHF

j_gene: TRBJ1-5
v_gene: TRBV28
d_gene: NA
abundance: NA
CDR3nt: TGTGCCAGCAGCCCCCGCGGGGGGGTAAATCAGCCCCAGCATTTT
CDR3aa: CASSPRGGVNQPQHF

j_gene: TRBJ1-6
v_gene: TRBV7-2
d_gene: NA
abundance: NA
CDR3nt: TGTGCCAGCAGCTTAGCAGGGAGGAATTCACCCCTCCACTTT
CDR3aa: CASSLAGRNSPLHF

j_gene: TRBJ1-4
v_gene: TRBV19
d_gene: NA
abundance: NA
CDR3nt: TGTGCCAGTAGTCGCAGGATTGCAACTAATGAAAAACTGTTTTTT
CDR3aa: CASSRRIATNEKLFF

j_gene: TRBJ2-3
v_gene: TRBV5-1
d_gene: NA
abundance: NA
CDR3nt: TGCGCCAGCAGCACGACTAGAGATACGCAGTATTTT
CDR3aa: CASSTTRDTQYF

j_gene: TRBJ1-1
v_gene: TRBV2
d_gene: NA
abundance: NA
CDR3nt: TGTGCCAGCAGTGACGGAGGTTCCAATGAAGCTTTCTTT
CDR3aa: CASSDGGSNEAFF

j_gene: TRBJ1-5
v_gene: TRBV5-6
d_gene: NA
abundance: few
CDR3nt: TGTGCCAGCAGCTTGCGGGGGACTGGGAGTCAGCCCCAGCATTTT
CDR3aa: CASSLRGTGSQPQHF

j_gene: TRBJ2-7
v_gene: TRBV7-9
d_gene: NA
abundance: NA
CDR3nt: TGTGCCAGCAGCCCAAGGGGGGGCCCCACTCAAGGCCACGAGCAGTACTTC
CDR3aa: CASSPRGGPTQGHEQYF

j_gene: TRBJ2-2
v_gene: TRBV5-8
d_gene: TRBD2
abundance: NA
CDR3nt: TGTGCCAGCAGCCCGCGGGGGAAAGGCACCGGGGAGCTGTTTTTT
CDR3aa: CASSPRGKGTGELFF

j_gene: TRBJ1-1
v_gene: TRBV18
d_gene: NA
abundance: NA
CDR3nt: TGTGCCAGCTCACCCCAAACAGGGCGAGCTTTCTTT
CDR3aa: CASSPQTGRAFF

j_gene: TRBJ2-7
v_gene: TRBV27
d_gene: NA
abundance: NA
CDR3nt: TGTGCCAGCAGTTCCCGTCGCGGGACCGCCGCCTACGAGCAGTACTTC
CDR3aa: CASSSRRGTAAYEQYF

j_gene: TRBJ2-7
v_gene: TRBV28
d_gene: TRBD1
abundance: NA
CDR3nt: TGTGCCAGCAGTTGGGACAGGAGCTCCTACGAGCAGTACTTC
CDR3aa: CASSWDRSSYEQYF

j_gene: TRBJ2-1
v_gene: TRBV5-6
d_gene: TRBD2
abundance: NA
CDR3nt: TGTGCCAGCAGCTTCACTAGCGGGAGCTCCTACAATGAGCAGTTCTTC
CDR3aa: CASSFTSGSSYNEQFF

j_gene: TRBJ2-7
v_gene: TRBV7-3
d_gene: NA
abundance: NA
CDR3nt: TGTGCCAGCAGTTCCAGCGGCGGCTACGAGCAGTACTTC
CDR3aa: CASSSSGGYEQYF

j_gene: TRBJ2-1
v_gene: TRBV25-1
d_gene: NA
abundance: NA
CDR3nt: TGTGCCAGCAGTGGGGGCCTTTCATCCAGTCCCTACAATGAGCAGTTCTTC
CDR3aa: CASSGGLSSSPYNEQFF

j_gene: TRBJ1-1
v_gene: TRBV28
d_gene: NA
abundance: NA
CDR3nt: TGTGCCAGCACTTTGGGGGGTCGTAACACTGAAGCTTTCTTT
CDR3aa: CASTLGGRNTEAFF

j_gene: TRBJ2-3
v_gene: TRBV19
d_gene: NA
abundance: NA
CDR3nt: TGTGCCAGTAGTGGTAGTGCAGATACGCAGTATTTT
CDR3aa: CASSGSADTQYF

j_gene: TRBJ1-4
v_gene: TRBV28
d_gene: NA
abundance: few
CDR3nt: TGTGCCAGCAGCCACCCGGGGGAAACTGAATGGGAAAAACTGTTTTTT
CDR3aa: CASSHPGETEWEKLFF

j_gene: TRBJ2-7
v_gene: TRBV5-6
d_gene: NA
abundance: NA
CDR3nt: TGTGCCAGCAGCTTGGGGCAGGGGATCCACGAGCAGTACTTC
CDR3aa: CASSLGQGIHEQYF

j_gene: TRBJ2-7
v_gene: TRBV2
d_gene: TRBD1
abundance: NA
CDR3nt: TGTGCCAGCAGAACCACCGGGACAGAGACCTACGAGCAGTACTTC
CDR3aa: CASRTTGTETYEQYF

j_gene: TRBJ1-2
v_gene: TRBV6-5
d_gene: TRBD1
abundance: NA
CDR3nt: TGTGCCAGCAGTAGGACAGGGGGCGGCTATGGCTACACCTTC
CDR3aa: CASSRTGGGYGYTF

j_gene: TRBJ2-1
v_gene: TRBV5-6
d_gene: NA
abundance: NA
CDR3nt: TGTGCCAGCAGCGCGACTGACAATGAGCAGTTCTTC
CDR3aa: CASSATDNEQFF

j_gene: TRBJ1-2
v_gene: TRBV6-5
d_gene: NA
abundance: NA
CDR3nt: TGTGCCAGCAGTTATATGCTAGGTGGTGGCTACACCTTC
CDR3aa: CASSYMLGGGYTF

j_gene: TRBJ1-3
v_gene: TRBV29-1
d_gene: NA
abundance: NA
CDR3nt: TGCAGCGTTGAGAGTCGAGACACCATATATTTT
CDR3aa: CSVESRDTIYF

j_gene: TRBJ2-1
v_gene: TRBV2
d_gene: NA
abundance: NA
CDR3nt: TGTGCCAGCAAGAGCTCCTACAATGAGCAGTTCTTC
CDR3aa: CASKSSYNEQFF

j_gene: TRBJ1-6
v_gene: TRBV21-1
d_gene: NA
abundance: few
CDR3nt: TGTGCCAGCAGCAGGGGCAGACCCCACCATTGGCGCTCACCCCTCCACTTT
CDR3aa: CASSRGRPHHWRSPLHF

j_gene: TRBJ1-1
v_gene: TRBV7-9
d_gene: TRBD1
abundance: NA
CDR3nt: TGTGCCAGCAGCACGACAGGGAAGAACACTGAAGCTTTCTTT
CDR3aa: CASSTTGKNTEAFF

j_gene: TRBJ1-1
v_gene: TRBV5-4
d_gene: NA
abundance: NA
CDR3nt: TGTGCCAGCAGCGAGACAGTAAACACTGAAGCTTTCTTT
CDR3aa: CASSETVNTEAFF

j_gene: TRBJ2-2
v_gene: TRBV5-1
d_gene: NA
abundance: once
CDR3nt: TGCGCCAGCAGCCCAGGGGTAGGGGAGCTGTTTTTT
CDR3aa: CASSPGVGELFF

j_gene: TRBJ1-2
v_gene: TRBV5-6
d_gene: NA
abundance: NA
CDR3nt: TGTGCCAGCAGCTTTTCAGGGTCCTATGGCTACACCTTC
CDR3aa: CASSFSGSYGYTF

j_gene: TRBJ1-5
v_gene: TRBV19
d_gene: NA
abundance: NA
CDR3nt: TGTGCCAGTATGGTAGGCAATCAGCCCCAGCATTTT
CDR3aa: CASMVGNQPQHF

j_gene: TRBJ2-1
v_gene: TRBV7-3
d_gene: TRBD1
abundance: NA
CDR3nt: TGTGCCAGCAGCCAGGACAGGGACCACAATGAGCAGTTCTTC
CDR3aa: CASSQDRDHNEQFF

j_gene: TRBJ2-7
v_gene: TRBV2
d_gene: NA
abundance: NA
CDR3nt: TGTGCCGTCTCTACCCCTCCAATCTACGAGCAGTACTTC
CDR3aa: CAVSTPPIYEQYF